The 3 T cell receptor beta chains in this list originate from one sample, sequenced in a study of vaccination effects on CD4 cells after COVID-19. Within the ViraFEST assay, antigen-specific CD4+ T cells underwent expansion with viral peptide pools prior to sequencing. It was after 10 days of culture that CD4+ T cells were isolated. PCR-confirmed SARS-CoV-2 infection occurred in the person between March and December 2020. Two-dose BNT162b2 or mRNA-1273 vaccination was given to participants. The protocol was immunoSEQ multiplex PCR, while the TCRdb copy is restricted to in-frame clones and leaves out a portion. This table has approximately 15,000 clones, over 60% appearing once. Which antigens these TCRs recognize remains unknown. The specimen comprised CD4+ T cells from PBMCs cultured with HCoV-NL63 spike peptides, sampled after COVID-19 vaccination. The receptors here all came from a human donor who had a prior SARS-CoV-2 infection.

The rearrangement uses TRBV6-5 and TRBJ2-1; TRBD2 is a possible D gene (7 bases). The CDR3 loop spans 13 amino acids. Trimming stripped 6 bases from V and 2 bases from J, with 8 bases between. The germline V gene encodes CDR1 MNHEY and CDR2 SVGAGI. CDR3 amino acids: CASSGGPYNEQFF. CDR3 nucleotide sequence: TGTGCCAGCAGCGGGGGGCCCTACAATGAGCAGTTCTTC.

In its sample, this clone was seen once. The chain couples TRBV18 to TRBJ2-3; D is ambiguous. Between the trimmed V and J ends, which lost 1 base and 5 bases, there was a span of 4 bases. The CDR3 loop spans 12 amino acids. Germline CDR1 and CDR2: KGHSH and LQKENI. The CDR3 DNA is TGTGCCAGCTCACCACTGGGAGATACGCAGTATTTT. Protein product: CASSPLGDTQYF.

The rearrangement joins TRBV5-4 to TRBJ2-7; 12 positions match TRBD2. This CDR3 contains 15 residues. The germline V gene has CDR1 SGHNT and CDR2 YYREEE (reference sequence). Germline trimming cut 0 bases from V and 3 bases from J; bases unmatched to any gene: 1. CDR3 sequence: CASSLGLAGVYEQYF. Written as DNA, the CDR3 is TGTGCCAGCAGCTTGGGACTAGCGGGAGTCTACGAGCAGTACTTC.